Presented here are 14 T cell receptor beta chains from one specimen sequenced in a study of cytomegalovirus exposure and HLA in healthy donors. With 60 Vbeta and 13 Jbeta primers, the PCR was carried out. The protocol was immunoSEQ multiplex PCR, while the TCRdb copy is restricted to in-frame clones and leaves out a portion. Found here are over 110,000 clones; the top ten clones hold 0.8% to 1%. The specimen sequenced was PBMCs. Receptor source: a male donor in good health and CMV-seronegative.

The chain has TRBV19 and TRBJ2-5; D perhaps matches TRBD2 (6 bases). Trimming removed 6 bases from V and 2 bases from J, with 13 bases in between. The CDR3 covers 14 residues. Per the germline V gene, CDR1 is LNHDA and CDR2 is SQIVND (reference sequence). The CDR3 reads CASSLLGLQETQYF. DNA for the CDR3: TGTGCCAGTAGCCTACTAGGACTACAAGAGACCCAGTACTTC.

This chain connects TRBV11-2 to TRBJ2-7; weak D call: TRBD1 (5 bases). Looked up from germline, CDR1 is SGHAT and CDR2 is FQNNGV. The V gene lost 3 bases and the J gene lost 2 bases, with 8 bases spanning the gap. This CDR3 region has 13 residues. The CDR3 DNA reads TGTGCCAGCAGCTTCGACAGAGCCTACGAGCAGTACTTC. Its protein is CASSFDRAYEQYF.

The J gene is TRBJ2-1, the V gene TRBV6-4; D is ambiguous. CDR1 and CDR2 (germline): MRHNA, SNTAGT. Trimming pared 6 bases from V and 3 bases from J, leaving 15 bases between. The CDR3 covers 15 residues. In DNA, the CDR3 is TGTGCCAGCAGCTCTATGGCTGGGCTCTACAATGAGCAGTTCTTC. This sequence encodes CASSSMAGLYNEQFF.

The CDR3 reads CASSPRDGGGVTEAFF. The CDR3 DNA is TGTGCCAGCAGCCCCAGGGACGGGGGAGGTGTGACTGAAGCTTTCTTT. The J gene is TRBJ1-1, the V gene TRBV7-9; D might be TRBD1 (5 bases). With 5 bases removed from V and 5 bases from J, the gap between germline ends came to 21 bases. The CDR3 extends over 16 amino acids. Germline V gene sequence: CDR1 SEHNR, CDR2 FQNEAQ (reference sequence). Looking up the rest from reference TRBV7-9 and TRBJ1-1 gives the full variable domain: DTGVSQNPRHKITKRGQNVTFRCDPISEHNRLYWYRQTLGQGPEFLTYFQNEAQLEKSRLLSDRFSAERPKGSFSTLEIQRTEQGDSAMYLCASSPRDGGGVTEAFFGQGTRLTVV.

The CDR3, as DNA: TGTGCCACCAGCTCTCGGAGAGTAGATGAAAAACTGTTTTTT. Its protein product is CATSSRRVDEKLFF. This rearrangement joins TRBV15 to TRBJ1-4; D remains unclear. CDR3 length equals 14 residues. V lost 5 bases, J lost 6 bases, and 13 bases lay in between. Germline V gives CDR1 LNHNV, CDR2 YYDKDF (reference sequence).

CDR3 region: CAWSRDYNEQFF. CDR3 sequence (DNA): TGTGCCTGGAGTCGGGACTACAATGAGCAGTTCTTC. The chain has TRBV30 and TRBJ2-1; TRBD2 might be the D (5 bases). The CDR3 spans 12 residues. V lost 2 bases, J lost 3 bases, and 5 bases lay in between. Germline lookup yields CDR1 GTSNPN and CDR2 SVGIG (reference sequence).

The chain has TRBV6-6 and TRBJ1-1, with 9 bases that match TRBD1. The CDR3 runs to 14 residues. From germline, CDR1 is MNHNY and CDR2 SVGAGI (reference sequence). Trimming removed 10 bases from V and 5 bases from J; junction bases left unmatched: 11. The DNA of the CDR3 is TGTGCCACCTCGGAACAGGGGGCGGGAACTGAAGCTTTCTTT. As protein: CATSEQGAGTEAFF.

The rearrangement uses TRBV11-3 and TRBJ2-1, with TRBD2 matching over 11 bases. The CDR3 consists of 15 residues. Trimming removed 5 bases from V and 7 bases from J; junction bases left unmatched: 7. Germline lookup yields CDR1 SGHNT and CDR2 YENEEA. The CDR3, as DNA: TGTGCCAGCAGCGCAACTAGCGGGAGTGGGAATGAGCAGTTCTTC. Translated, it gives CASSATSGSGNEQFF.

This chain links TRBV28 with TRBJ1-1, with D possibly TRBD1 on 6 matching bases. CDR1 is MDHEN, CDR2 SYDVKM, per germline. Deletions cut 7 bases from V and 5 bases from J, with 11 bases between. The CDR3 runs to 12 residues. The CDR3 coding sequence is TGTGCCAGCATTACAGGGCAGACTGAAGCTTTCTTT. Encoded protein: CASITGQTEAFF.

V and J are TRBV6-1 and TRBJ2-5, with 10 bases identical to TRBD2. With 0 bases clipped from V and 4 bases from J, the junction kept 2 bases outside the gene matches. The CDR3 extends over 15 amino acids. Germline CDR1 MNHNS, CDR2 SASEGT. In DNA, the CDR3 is TGTGCCAGCAGTGAAGCAGCGGGGGGGCCAGAGACCCAGTACTTC. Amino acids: CASSEAAGGPETQYF.

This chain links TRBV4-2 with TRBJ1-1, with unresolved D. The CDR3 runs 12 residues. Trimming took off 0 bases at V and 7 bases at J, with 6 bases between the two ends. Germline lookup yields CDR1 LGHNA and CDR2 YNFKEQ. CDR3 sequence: CASSQDSLEAFF. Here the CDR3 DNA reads TGTGCCAGCAGCCAAGATTCCCTTGAAGCTTTCTTT.

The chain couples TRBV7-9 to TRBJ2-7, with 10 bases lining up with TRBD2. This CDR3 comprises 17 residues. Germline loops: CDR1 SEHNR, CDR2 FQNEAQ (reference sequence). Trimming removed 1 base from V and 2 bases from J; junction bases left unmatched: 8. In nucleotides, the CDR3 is TGTGCCAGCAGCTTAGAGGGAGCGGGAGGGCCGACCTACGAGCAGTACTTC. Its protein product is CASSLEGAGGPTYEQYF.

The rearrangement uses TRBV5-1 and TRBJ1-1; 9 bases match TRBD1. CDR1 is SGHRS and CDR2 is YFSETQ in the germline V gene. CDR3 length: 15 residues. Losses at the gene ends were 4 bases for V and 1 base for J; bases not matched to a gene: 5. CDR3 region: CASSPGGQGNTEAFF. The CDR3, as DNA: TGCGCCAGCAGCCCGGGGGGACAGGGGAACACTGAAGCTTTCTTT.

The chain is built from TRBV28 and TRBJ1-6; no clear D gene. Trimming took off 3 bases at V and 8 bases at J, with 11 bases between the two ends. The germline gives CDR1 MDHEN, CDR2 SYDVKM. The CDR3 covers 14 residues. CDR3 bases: TGTGCCAGCAGTTTCTTGGACTCTCATTCACCCCTCCACTTT. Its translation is CASSFLDSHSPLHF. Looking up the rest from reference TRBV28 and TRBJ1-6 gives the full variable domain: DVKVTQSSRYLVKRTGEKVFLECVQDMDHENMFWYRQDPGLGLRLIYFSYDVKMKEKGDIPEGYSVSREKKERFSLILESASTNQTSMYLCASSFLDSHSPLHFGNGTRLTVT.